The sequence of this TCR beta chain was determined in a study of CD8 T cells in ankylosing spondylitis. Study-wide findings and caveats: In ankylosing spondylitis blood, a motif of seven or eight highly homologous TCR beta variants appeared characteristic.

The sample holds many counts of this clonotype. The antigen is unknown. TCRdb fed the 5' RACE reads into MiXCR, producing one record per CDR3 protein. The sample yields a few hundred thousand distinct CDR3 sequences, approximately 11% seen once. Germline lookup yields CDR1 DFQATT and CDR2 SNEGSKA (reference sequence). The CDR3 sequence is 15 residues long. V lost 4 bases to trimming and J lost 4 bases, with 19 bases between them. The sequence was collected from a male donor with ankylosing spondylitis or in good health (not recorded which). Sequenced: blood, either unsorted or a sorted T cell fraction (not recorded which). This rearrangement joins TRBV20-1 to TRBJ1-2, with a weak D call TRBD1 (6 bases). CDR3 residues: CSAMGTNRAGYGYTF. In DNA form, the CDR3 reads TGCAGTGCTATGGGTACGAACAGGGCCGGCTATGGCTACACCTTC.